The 18 T cell receptor beta chains reported below all come from one sample, sequenced in a study of blood T cells in healthy people across ages. Together with a sample-barcoded 5' primer, a J-beta primer mix was included in a second PCR lasting about 7 to 11 cycles. MiXCR, applied by TCRdb to the 5' RACE reads, yields one record per CDR3 protein. The sample has about 680,000 distinct CDR3 sequences, about 52% seen once. The sequenced sample consisted of blood. The receptors derive from a woman between 55 and 75 years old in good health.

This chain connects TRBV10-3 to TRBJ2-5; D is tentatively TRBD1 or TRBD2 (5 bases each). Trimming shortened V by 0 bases and J by 1 base, and 6 bases separated the two germline ends. The CDR3 is made up of 14 amino acids. The germline gives CDR1 ENHRY, CDR2 SYGVKD. DNA of the CDR3: TGTGCCATCAGTGAGTCCGGGACCCAAGAGACCCAGTACTTC. Its protein product is CAISESGTQETQYF.

This chain uses TRBV18 with TRBJ2-7; 7 bases are shared with TRBD2. The CDR3 spans 15 residues. The junction had 6 bases not matched to a gene; V was cut back by 1 base and J by 3 bases. Looked up from germline, CDR1 is KGHSH and CDR2 is LQKENI. The CDR3: CASSPRLADGYEQYF. In nucleotides, the CDR3 is TGTGCCAGCTCACCACGGCTAGCGGATGGCTACGAGCAGTACTTC.

The V gene is TRBV12-3 or TRBV12-4, the J gene TRBJ1-6, with 9 bases that match TRBD1. Losses at the gene ends were 3 bases for V and 11 bases for J; bases not matched to a gene: 17. The CDR3 length is 18 residues. For the CDR3, the DNA is TGTGCCAGCAGTTTGGGACAGGGTGTTAAGCGGGAGTATCCACCCCTCCACTTT. Protein product: CASSLGQGVKREYPPLHF.

The chain couples TRBV9 to TRBJ2-7; 7 nucleotides align to TRBD2. The CDR3 runs 15 residues. The V and J ends lost 3 bases and 0 bases, in that order; junction bases with no gene match: 6. Per the germline V gene, CDR1 is SGDLS and CDR2 is YYNGEE. This CDR3 reads CASSEGAGRSYEQYF. CDR3 DNA: TGTGCCAGCAGCGAGGGAGCGGGGCGCTCCTACGAGCAGTACTTC.

The sample holds a few counts of this clonotype. The J gene is TRBJ1-4, the V gene TRBV7-2; 10 nucleotides agree with TRBD1. The CDR3 sequence is 15 residues long. Looked up from germline, CDR1 is SGHTA and CDR2 is FQGNSA. With V trimmed by 5 bases and J by 7 bases, 7 bases remained unmatched. The CDR3 reads CASSMRTGGAEKLFF. The CDR3 nucleotides read TGTGCCAGCAGCATGAGGACAGGGGGGGCTGAAAAACTGTTTTTT.

This clonotype appeared a few times. The J gene is TRBJ1-2, the V gene TRBV10-3; D is possibly TRBD1 (6 bases). CDR1 ENHRY and CDR2 SYGVKD come from the germline V gene. The V end lost 5 bases, the J end lost 3 bases, and 10 bases lay between the germline ends. The CDR3 is 13 amino acids. CDR3 sequence reads: CAISKGDDYGYTF. The CDR3 DNA reads as TGTGCCATCAGTAAGGGGGACGACTATGGCTACACCTTC.

The chain uses TRBV7-3 and TRBJ2-1; no firm D call. Germline V gives CDR1 SGHTA, CDR2 FQGTGA. This CDR3 is 14 amino acids long. Trimming took off 0 bases at V and 5 bases at J, with 8 bases between the two ends. The CDR3 is CASSLTSRDNEQFF. CDR3 in DNA: TGTGCCAGCAGCTTAACCAGCCGGGACAATGAGCAGTTCTTC. Full variable domain (missing parts from reference TRBV7-3 and TRBJ2-1): GAGVSQTPSNKVTEKGKYVELRCDPISGHTALYWYRQSLGQGPEFLIYFQGTGAADDSGLPNDRFFAVRPEGSVSTLKIQRTERGDSAVYLCASSLTSRDNEQFFGPGTRLTVL.

The chain links TRBV27 to TRBJ1-1; no firm D call. CDR1 is MNHEY and CDR2 is SMNVEV in the germline V gene (reference sequence). V lost 0 bases and J lost 3, with 11 bases in between. The CDR3 loop spans 15 amino acids. In DNA, the CDR3 is TGTGCCAGCAGTTTATCGACACTGCCAGACACTGAAGCTTTCTTT. It translates to CASSLSTLPDTEAFF.

Turning to this clonotype: A read error may account for a junction end that differs from germline. The chain recombines TRBV6-6 with TRBJ2-2; tentative D call: TRBD2 (5 bases). The CDR3 totals 15 residues. Looked up from germline, CDR1 is MNHNY and CDR2 is SVGAGI (reference sequence). The CDR3 bases are TGTGCCGGCAGTTACTCGAGCGGAGGCACCGGGGAGCTGTTTTTT. The encoded protein is CAGSYSSGGTGELFF.

The sample holds a few counts of this clonotype. The chain uses TRBV12-3 or TRBV12-4 and TRBJ2-7; 8 nucleotides line up with TRBD2. Trimming at V came to 6 bases and at J to 2 bases, leaving 3 bases not matched to a gene. The CDR3 extends over 13 amino acids. The CDR3 region is CASRRAGAYEQYF. CDR3 nucleotides: TGTGCCAGCAGAAGAGCGGGAGCCTACGAGCAGTACTTC.

This chain uses TRBV7-2 with TRBJ2-3, with D possibly being TRBD2 (5 bases). CDR1 is SGHTA and CDR2 is FQGNSA in the germline V gene. V dropped 5 bases and J dropped 3 bases, with 24 bases sitting between them. This CDR3 contains 18 residues. The CDR3 DNA is TGTGCCAGCAGCACCCAGAATTTACTAGGAGGCTCGACAGATACGCAGTATTTT. Its protein product is CASSTQNLLGGSTDTQYF.

J is TRBJ2-5 and V is TRBV29-1; D may match TRBD1 or TRBD2 (6 bases each). The CDR3 loop spans 13 amino acids. Germline-derived CDR1 and CDR2 are SQVTM and ANQGSEA. The V end lost 4 bases, the J end lost 2 bases, and 11 bases lay between the germline ends. CDR3 protein: CSVGGRDQETQYF. DNA of the CDR3: TGCAGCGTTGGGGGGCGGGATCAAGAGACCCAGTACTTC. The full variable domain, rest sourced from reference TRBV29-1 and TRBJ2-5, is SAVISQKPSRDICQRGTSLTIQCQVDSQVTMMFWYRQQPGQSLTLIATANQGSEATYESGFVIDKFPISRPNLTFSTLTVSNMSPEDSSIYLCSVGGRDQETQYFGPGTRLLVL.

The rearrangement links TRBV20-1 to TRBJ1-6, with a weak D call TRBD1 (5 bases). From germline, CDR1 is DFQATT and CDR2 SNEGSKA (reference sequence). This CDR3 has 14 residues. With 2 bases removed from V and 6 bases from J, the gap between germline ends came to 11 bases. CDR3: CSARSAGINSPLHF. The CDR3 DNA reads TGCAGTGCTAGATCGGCAGGGATTAATTCACCCCTCCACTTT.

This clonotype turned up a few times. The chain carries TRBV6-2 or TRBV6-3 and TRBJ2-1; TRBD2 matches 8 bases. The V gene end was trimmed by 6 bases and the J gene end by 5 bases; junction bases not matched to a gene: 15. Germline CDR1 and CDR2: MNHEY and SVGEGT. CDR3 length: 17 amino acids. In DNA, the CDR3 is TGTGCCAGCAGACCTTCTGCCGGGAGGGGCAGAAACAATGAGCAGTTCTTC. As protein: CASRPSAGRGRNNEQFF.

V gene TRBV4-3 combines with J gene TRBJ2-1; 7 nucleotides line up with TRBD2. The ends lost 1 base at V and 9 bases at J; junction bases unmatched: 12. CDR3 size: 16 residues. CDR1 is LGHNA, CDR2 YSLEER, per germline. CDR3 in amino acids: CASSQGVGGGRSEQFF. CDR3 in DNA: TGCGCCAGCAGCCAAGGAGTGGGGGGAGGGCGCAGTGAGCAGTTCTTC.

The chain has TRBV20-1 and TRBJ2-1, with TRBD2 matching over 8 bases. This CDR3 is built from 14 residues. V was clipped by 6 bases and J by 0 bases; unmatched bases: 4. From germline, CDR1 is DFQATT and CDR2 SNEGSKA (reference sequence). CDR3 in amino acids: CSAKRGSSYNEQFF. The CDR3 nucleotides read TGCAGTGCGAAGCGGGGGAGCTCCTACAATGAGCAGTTCTTC.

Turning to this clonotype: An end of the junction differs from the germline gene, which may be a read error. The CDR3 is CASPPSRDRGIEQYF. CDR3 in DNA: TGTGCCAGCCCACCCTCCCGGGACAGGGGGATCGAGCAGTACTTC. The J gene is TRBJ2-7, the V gene TRBV18; 11 bases agree with TRBD1. The CDR3 sequence is 15 residues long. From germline, CDR1 is KGHSH and CDR2 LQKENI.

There are a few counts of this clonotype. The CDR3 DNA sequence: TGCAGTGCTAGGGCGACCGGGACTAGAGGGATCTACGAGCAGTACTTC. This gives the protein CSARATGTRGIYEQYF. This chain uses TRBV20-1 with TRBJ2-7; 8 bases agree with TRBD2. The germline V gene has CDR1 DFQATT and CDR2 SNEGSKA (reference sequence). V gave up 3 bases and J gave up 3 bases; unmatched junction bases: 13. The CDR3 runs 16 residues.